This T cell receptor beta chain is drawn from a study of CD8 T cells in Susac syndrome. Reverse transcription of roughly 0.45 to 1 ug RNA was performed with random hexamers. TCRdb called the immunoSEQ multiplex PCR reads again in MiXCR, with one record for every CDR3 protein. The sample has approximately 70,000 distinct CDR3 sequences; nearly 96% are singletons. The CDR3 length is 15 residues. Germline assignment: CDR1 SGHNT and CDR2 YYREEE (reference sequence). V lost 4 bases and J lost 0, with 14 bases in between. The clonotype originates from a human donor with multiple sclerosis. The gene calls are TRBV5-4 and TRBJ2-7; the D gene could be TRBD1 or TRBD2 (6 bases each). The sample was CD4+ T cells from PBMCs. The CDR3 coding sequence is TGTGCCAGCAGCAGGACGGGGGCCCACTCCTACGAGCAGTACTTC. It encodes CASSRTGAHSYEQYF.